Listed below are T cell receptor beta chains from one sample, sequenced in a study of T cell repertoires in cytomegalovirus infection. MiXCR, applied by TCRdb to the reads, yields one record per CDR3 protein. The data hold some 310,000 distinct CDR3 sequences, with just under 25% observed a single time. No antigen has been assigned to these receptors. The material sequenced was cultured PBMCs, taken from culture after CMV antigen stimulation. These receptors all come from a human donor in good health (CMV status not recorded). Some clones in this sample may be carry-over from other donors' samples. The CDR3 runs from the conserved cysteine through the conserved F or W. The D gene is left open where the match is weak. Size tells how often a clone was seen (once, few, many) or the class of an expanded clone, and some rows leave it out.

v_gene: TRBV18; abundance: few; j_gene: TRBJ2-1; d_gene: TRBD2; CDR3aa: CASSPRLSGRMGNEQFF; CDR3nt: TGTGCCAGCTCCCCCAGGCTAAGCGGGAGAATGGGCAATGAGCAGTTCTTC
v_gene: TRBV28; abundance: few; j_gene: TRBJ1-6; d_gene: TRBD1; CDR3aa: CASSSRGTDNSPLHF; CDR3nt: TGTGCCAGCAGCAGTCGAGGGACAGATAATTCACCCCTCCACTTT
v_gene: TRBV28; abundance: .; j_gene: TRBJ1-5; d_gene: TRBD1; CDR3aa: CASIGQGNQPQHF; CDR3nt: TGTGCCAGCATAGGACAGGGTAATCAGCCCCAGCATTTT
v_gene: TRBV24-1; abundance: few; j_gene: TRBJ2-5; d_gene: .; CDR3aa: CATSDPGTVETQYF; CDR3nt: TGTGCCACCAGTGATCCGGGGACTGTGGAGACCCAGTACTTC
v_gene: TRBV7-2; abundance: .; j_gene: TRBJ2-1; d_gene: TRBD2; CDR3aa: CASSRTSAHNEQFF; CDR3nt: TGTGCCAGCAGCCGAACTAGCGCCCACAATGAGCAGTTCTTC
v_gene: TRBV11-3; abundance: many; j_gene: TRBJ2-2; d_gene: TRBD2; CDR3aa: CASSHSQRDNTGELFF; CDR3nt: TGTGCCAGCAGCCATAGCCAGCGGGACAACACCGGGGAGCTGTTTTTT
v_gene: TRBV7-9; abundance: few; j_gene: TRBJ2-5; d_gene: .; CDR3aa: CASSKSNAGLEETQYF; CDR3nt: TGTGCCAGCAGCAAATCGAATGCCGGGCTTGAAGAGACCCAGTACTTC
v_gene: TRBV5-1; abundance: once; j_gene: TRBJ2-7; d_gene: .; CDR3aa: CASSLEHEQYF; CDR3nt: TGCGCCAGCAGCTTGGAACACGAGCAGTACTTC
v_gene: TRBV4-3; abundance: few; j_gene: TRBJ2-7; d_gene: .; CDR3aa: CASSQDFGGPTYEQYF; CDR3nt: TGCGCCAGCAGCCAAGATTTCGGGGGCCCAACCTACGAGCAGTACTTC
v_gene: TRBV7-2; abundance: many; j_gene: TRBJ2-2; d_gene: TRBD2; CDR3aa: CASSFLPPGGRAVGELFF; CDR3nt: TGTGCCAGCAGCTTTCTTCCACCTGGCGGGAGGGCCGTCGGGGAGCTGTTTTTT
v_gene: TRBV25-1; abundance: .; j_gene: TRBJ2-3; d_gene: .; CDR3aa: CATGRDTQYF; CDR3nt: TGTGCCACCGGACGAGATACGCAGTATTTT
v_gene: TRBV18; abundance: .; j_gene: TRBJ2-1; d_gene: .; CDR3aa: CASSPRGPRDLEQFF; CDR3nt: TGTGCCAGCTCACCCAGGGGCCCCAGGGACCTTGAGCAGTTCTTC
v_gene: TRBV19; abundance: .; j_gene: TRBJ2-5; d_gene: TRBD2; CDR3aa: CASSSSGSPETQYF; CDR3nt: TGTGCCAGTAGTTCCAGCGGGAGCCCAGAGACCCAGTACTTC
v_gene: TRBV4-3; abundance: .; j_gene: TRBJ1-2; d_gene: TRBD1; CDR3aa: CASSQGDRGYGYTF; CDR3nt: TGCGCCAGCAGCCAAGGGGACAGGGGCTATGGCTACACCTTC
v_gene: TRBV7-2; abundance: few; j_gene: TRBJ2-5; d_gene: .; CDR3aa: CASSLVFLGETQYF; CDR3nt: TGTGCCAGCAGCTTAGTTTTCCTGGGGGAGACCCAGTACTTC
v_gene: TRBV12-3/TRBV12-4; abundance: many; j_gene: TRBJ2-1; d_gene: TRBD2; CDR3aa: CASRKQGGLAGGDYNEQFF; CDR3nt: TGTGCCAGCAGGAAGCAAGGGGGGCTAGCGGGAGGAGACTACAATGAGCAGTTCTTC
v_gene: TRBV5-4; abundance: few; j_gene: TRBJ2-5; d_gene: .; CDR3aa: CASSLSGDRWETQYF; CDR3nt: TGTGCCAGCAGCTTGTCGGGTGACAGGTGGGAGACCCAGTACTTC
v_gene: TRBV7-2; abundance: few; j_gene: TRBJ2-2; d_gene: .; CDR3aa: CASSRRDSSPTGELFF; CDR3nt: TGTGCCAGCAGCCGCCGGGACTCCTCTCCGACCGGGGAGCTGTTTTTT
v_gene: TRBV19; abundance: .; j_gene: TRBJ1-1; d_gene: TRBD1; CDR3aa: CASRGTEILNTEAFF; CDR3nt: TGTGCCAGTAGGGGGACAGAAATTTTGAACACTGAAGCTTTCTTT
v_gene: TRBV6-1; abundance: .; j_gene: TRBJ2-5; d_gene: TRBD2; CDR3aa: CASSLEPGLAVLKGETQYF; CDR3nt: TGTGCCAGCAGTCTAGAACCGGGACTAGCGGTCCTCAAGGGGGAGACCCAGTACTTC
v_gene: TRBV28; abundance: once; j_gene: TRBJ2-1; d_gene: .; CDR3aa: CASSLSVVDSGQFF; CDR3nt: TGTGCCAGCAGTTTAAGTGTGGTGGACAGTGGGCAGTTCTTC
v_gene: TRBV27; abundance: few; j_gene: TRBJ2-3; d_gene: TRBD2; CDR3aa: CASSTSSGRGTDTQYF; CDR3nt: TGTGCCAGCAGTACCTCTAGCGGGAGGGGCACAGATACGCAGTATTTT
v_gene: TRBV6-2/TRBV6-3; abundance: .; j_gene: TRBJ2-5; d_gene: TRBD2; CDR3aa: CASSSSGSWVETQYF; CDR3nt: TGTGCCAGCAGTTCGAGCGGGAGTTGGGTCGAGACCCAGTACTTC
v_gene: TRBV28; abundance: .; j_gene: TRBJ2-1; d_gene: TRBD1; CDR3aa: CASSNGQGPNEQFF; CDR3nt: TGTGCCAGCAGTAACGGACAGGGTCCCAATGAGCAGTTCTTC
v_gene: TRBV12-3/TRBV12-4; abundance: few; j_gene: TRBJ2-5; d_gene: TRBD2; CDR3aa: CASSSGESSLGGETQYF; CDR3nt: TGTGCCAGCAGCTCCGGGGAAAGCTCCCTCGGGGGGGAGACCCAGTACTTC
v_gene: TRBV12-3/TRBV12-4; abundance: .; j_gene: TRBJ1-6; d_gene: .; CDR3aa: CASSLRVLTPLHF; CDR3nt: TGTGCCAGCAGTCTAAGGGTTCTTACACCCCTCCACTTT
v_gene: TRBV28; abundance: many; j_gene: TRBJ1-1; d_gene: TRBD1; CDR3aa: CASRPRGRDTEAFF; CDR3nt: TGTGCCAGCAGGCCCAGGGGGCGTGACACTGAAGCTTTCTTT
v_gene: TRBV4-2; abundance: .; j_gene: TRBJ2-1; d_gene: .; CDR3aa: CASSQDGWDFQEQFF; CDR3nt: TGTGCCAGCAGCCAAGATGGTTGGGACTTCCAAGAGCAGTTCTTC
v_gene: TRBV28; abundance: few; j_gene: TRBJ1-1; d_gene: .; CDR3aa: CASTPVGFTEAFF; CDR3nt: TGTGCCAGCACCCCTGTGGGATTCACTGAAGCTTTCTTT
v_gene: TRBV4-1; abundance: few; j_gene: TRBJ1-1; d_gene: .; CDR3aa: CASSQTWRWGNTEAFF; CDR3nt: TGCGCCAGCAGCCAAACATGGCGTTGGGGGAACACTGAAGCTTTCTTT
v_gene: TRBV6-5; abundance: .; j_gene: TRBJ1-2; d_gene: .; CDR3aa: CASSYTAGANYGYTF; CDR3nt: TGTGCCAGCAGTTACACGGCAGGGGCTAACTATGGCTACACCTTC
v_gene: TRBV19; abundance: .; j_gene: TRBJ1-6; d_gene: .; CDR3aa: CASMGQAQNSPLHF; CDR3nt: TGTGCCAGTATGGGGCAGGCTCAAAATTCACCCCTCCACTTT
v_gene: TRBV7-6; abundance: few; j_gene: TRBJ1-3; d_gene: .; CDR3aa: CASSFRGGGNTIYF; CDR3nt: TGTGCCAGCAGCTTCCGGGGGGGCGGAAACACCATATATTTT
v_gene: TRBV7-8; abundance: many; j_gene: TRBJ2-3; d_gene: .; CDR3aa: CASSPSRWAGTSTDTQYF; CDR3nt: TGTGCCAGCAGCCCTTCTAGATGGGCGGGCACTAGCACAGATACGCAGTATTTT
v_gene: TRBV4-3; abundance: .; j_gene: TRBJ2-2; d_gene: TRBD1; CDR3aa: CASSQPQGVTGELFF; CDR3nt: TGCGCCAGCAGCCAACCCCAGGGGGTCACCGGGGAGCTGTTTTTT
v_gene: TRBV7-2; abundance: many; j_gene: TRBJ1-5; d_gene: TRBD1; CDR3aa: CASRAQGAYSNQPQHF; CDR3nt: TGTGCCAGCAGAGCACAGGGGGCCTATAGCAATCAGCCCCAGCATTTT
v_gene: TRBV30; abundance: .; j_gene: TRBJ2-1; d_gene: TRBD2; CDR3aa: CAWSAWREGISGNEQFF; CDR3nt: TGTGCCTGGAGTGCGTGGCGGGAGGGTATCTCTGGTAATGAGCAGTTCTTC
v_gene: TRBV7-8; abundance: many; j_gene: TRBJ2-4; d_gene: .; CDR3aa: CASSSGHLAKNIQYF; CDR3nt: TGTGCCAGCAGCTCGGGACATCTAGCCAAAAACATTCAGTACTTC
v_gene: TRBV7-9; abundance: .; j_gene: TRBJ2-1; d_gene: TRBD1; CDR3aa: CASSLQGTGDNEQFF; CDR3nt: TGTGCCAGCAGCTTACAGGGGACAGGAGACAATGAGCAGTTCTTC
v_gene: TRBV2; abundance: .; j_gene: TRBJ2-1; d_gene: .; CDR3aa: CASKEASYNEQFF; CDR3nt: TGTGCCAGCAAGGAAGCCTCCTACAATGAGCAGTTCTTC
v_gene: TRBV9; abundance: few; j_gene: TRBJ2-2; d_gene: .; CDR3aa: CASSQEGRQTGELFF; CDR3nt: TGTGCCAGCAGCCAGGAAGGGAGGCAGACCGGGGAGCTGTTTTTT
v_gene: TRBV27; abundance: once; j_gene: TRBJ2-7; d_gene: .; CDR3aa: CASSSPGWEQYF; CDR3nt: TGTGCCAGCAGTTCACCAGGGTGGGAGCAGTACTTC
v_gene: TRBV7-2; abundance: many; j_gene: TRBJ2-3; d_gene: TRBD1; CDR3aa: CASSNRQGTDTQYF; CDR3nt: TGTGCCAGCAGCAACCGACAGGGGACAGATACGCAGTATTTT
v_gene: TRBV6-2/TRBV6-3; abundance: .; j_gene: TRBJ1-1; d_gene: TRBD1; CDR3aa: CASSPPRQGTEAFF; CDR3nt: TGTGCCAGCAGCCCCCCCAGACAGGGCACTGAAGCTTTCTTT
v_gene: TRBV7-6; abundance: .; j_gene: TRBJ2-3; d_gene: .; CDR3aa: CATSSTGAGADTQYF; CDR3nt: TGTGCCACCAGCTCAACCGGGGCTGGGGCAGATACGCAGTATTTT
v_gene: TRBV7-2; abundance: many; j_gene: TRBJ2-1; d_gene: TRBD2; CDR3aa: CASREREWGYNEQFF; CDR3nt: TGTGCCAGCCGAGAGCGGGAATGGGGTTACAATGAGCAGTTCTTC
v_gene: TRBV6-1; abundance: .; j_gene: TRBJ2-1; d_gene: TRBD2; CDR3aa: CASSLKRDSNEQFF; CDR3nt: TGTGCCAGCAGCCTGAAGCGGGATTCAAATGAGCAGTTCTTC
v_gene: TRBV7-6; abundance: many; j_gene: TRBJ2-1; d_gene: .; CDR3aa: CASSLGGGGNEQFF; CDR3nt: TGTGCCAGCAGCTTAGGGGGAGGTGGTAATGAGCAGTTCTTC
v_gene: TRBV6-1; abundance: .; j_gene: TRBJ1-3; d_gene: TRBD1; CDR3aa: CASSEMLPGTDLPKAGSGNTIYF; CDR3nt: TGTGCCAGCAGTGAAATGCTGCCCGGGACAGACTTGCCAAAGGCTGGCTCTGGAAACACCATATATTTT
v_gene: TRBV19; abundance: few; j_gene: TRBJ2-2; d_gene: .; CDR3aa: CATRDTHTGELFF; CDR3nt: TGTGCCACCAGGGACACCCACACCGGGGAGCTGTTTTTT
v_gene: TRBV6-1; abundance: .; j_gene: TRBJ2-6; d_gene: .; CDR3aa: CASFGRGPGANVLTF; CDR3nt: TGTGCCAGCTTCGGCAGGGGACCTGGGGCCAACGTCCTGACTTTC
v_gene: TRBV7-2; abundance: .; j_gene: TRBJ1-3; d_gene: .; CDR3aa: CASSLEEMSTGNTIYF; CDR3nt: TGTGCCAGCAGCTTAGAGGAGATGAGCACTGGAAACACCATATATTTT
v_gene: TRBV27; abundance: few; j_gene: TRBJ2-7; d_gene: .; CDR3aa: CASSYFPGEQYF; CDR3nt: TGTGCCAGCAGTTACTTTCCGGGTGAGCAGTACTTC
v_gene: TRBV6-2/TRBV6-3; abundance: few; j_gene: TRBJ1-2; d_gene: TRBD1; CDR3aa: CASSYGSGGLGGYTF; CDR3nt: TGTGCCAGCAGTTACGGCTCAGGGGGACTCGGTGGCTACACCTTC
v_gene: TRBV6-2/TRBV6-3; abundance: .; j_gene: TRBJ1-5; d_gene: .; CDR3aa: CASSHQPQHF; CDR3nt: TGTGCCAGCAGCCATCAGCCCCAGCATTTT
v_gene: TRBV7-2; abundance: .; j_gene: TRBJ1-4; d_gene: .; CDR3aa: CASSLGQPPREKLFF; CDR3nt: TGTGCCAGCAGCTTAGGTCAGCCCCCCAGAGAAAAACTGTTTTTT
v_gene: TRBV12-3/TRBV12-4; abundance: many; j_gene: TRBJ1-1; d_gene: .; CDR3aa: CASSLGQNTEAFF; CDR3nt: TGTGCCAGCAGCCTGGGACAGAACACTGAAGCTTTCTTT
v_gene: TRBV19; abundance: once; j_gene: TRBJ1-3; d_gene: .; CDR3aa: CASTIRGAGNTIYF; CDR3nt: TGTGCCAGTACCATCCGGGGGGCCGGAAACACCATATATTTT
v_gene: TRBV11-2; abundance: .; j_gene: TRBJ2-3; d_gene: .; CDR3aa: CASSLGTAFTDTQYF; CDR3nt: TGTGCCAGCAGCTTAGGGACAGCCTTCACAGATACGCAGTATTTT
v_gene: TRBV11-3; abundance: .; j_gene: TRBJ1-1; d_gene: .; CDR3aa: CASSPSRVANTEAFF; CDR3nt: TGTGCCAGCAGCCCATCCAGGGTAGCGAACACTGAAGCTTTCTTT